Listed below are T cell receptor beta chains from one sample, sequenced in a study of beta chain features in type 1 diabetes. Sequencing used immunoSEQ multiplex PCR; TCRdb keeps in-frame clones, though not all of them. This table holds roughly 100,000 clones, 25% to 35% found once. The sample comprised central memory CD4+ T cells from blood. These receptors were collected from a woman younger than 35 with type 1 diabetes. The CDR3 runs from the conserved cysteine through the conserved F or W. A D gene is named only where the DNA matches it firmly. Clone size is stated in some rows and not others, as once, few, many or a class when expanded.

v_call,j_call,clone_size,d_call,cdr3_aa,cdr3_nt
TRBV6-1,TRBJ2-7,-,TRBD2,CASSPNGGVLDEQYF,TGTGCCAGCAGCCCCAACGGGGGGGTGCTTGACGAGCAGTACTTC
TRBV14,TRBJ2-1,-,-,CASSGLGAEDNEQFF,TGTGCCAGCTCGGGGTTGGGCGCGGAAGACAATGAGCAGTTCTTC
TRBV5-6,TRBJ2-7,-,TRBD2,CASSLGLADTYEQYF,TGTGCCAGCAGCTTAGGACTAGCGGACACCTACGAGCAGTACTTC
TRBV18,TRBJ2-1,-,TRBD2,CASSQSWTSGPSSYNEQFF,TGTGCCAGCTCTCAGAGTTGGACTAGCGGGCCGAGCTCCTACAATGAGCAGTTCTTC
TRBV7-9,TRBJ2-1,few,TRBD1,CASSPGQGPYNEQFF,TGTGCCAGCAGCCCGGGACAGGGTCCCTACAATGAGCAGTTCTTC
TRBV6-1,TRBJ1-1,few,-,CASSERAGGRTEAFF,TGTGCCAGCAGTGAAAGGGCGGGGGGCCGGACTGAAGCTTTCTTT
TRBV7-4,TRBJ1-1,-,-,CASRLREAMSMAFF,TGTGCCAGCCGACTCAGGGAGGCGATGTCGATGGCTTTCTTT
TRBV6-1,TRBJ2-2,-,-,CASSDPRLHTGELFF,TGTGCCAGCAGTGATCCTAGACTGCACACCGGGGAGCTGTTTTTT
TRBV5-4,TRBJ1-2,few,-,CASSSNGGQGAGYTF,TGTGCCAGCAGCTCCAACGGGGGTCAGGGCGCTGGCTACACCTTC
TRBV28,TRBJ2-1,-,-,CASSFDYFNEQFF,TGTGCCAGCAGTTTTGACTATTTCAATGAGCAGTTCTTC
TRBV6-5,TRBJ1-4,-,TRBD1,CASSSQGARNEKLFF,TGTGCCAGCAGTTCACAGGGGGCTCGGAATGAAAAACTGTTTTTT
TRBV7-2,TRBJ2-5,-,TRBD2,CASSRGLAGWETQYF,TGTGCCAGCAGCCGGGGACTAGCGGGCTGGGAGACCCAGTACTTC
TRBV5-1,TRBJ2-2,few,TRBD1,CASSYKGQGTGELFF,TGCGCCAGCAGCTATAAGGGACAGGGGACCGGGGAGCTGTTTTTT
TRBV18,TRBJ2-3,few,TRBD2,CASSPWDYPADTQYF,TGTGCCAGCTCACCATGGGACTACCCTGCAGATACGCAGTATTTT
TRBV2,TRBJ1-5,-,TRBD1,CASSERTGASNQPQHF,TGTGCCAGCAGCGAGAGGACAGGGGCTAGCAATCAGCCCCAGCATTTT
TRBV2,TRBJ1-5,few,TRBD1,CASRRDRGQNQPQHF,TGTGCCAGCAGGAGGGACAGGGGGCAAAATCAGCCCCAGCATTTT
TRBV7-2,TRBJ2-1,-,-,CASSLEGALNSEQFF,TGTGCCAGCAGCTTAGAGGGAGCGCTTAACTCAGAGCAGTTCTTC
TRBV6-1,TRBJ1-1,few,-,CASRAGATNTEAFF,TGTGCCAGCAGGGCGGGGGCCACTAACACTGAAGCTTTCTTT
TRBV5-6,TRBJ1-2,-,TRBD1,CASSLGGTTGGWYGYTF,TGTGCCAGCAGCTTGGGAGGTACGACAGGGGGCTGGTATGGCTACACCTTC
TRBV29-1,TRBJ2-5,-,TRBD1,CSVDLTGSQETQYF,TGCAGCGTGGACTTGACAGGGAGTCAAGAGACCCAGTACTTC
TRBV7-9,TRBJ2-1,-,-,CASSLLELAEQFF,TGTGCCAGCAGCTTATTGGAACTAGCTGAGCAGTTCTTC
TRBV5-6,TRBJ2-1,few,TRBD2,CASSAMGLAPYNEQFF,TGTGCCAGCAGCGCCATGGGACTAGCGCCTTACAATGAGCAGTTCTTC
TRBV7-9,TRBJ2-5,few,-,CASSLGAEETQYF,TGTGCCAGCAGCTTAGGTGCGGAAGAGACCCAGTACTTC
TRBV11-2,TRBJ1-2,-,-,CASSPAGVYGYTF,TGTGCCAGCAGCCCCGCCGGAGTATATGGCTACACCTTC
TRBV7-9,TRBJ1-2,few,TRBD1,CASSPWDSYGYTF,TGTGCCAGCAGCCCCTGGGACAGCTATGGCTACACCTTC
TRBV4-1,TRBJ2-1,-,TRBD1,CASSQVPGQASFLQFF,TGCGCCAGCAGCCAAGTCCCGGGACAGGCAAGTTTCTTGCAGTTCTTC
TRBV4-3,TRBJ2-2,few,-,CASSQSPALGQNTGELFF,TGCGCCAGCAGCCAGTCTCCGGCTTTGGGACAGAACACCGGGGAGCTGTTTTTT
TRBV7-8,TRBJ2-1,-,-,CASSLVTGSDEQFF,TGTGCCAGCAGCTTAGTTACAGGTTCGGATGAGCAGTTCTTC
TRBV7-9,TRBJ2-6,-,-,CASSLERWQGSGANVLTF,TGTGCCAGCAGCTTAGAGCGGTGGCAAGGGTCTGGGGCCAACGTCCTGACTTTC
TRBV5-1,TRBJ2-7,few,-,CASSPTTGSLTYEQYF,TGCGCCAGCAGCCCGACCACAGGGTCCCTAACCTACGAGCAGTACTTC
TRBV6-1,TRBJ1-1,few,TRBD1,CASSPQGAGTEAFF,TGTGCCAGCAGTCCCCAGGGGGCTGGCACTGAAGCTTTCTTT
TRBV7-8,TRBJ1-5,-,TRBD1,CASSLLTGGPPQHF,TGTGCCAGCAGCTTATTGACAGGGGGCCCGCCCCAGCATTTT
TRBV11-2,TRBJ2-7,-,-,CASSPHGGSYEQYF,TGTGCCAGCAGCCCCCACGGCGGTTCCTACGAGCAGTACTTC
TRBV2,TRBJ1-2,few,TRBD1,CASSWDSEGYGYTF,TGTGCCAGCAGTTGGGACAGCGAGGGCTATGGCTACACCTTC
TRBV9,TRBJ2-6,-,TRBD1,CASSATGTEASGANVLTF,TGTGCCAGCAGCGCGACCGGGACAGAAGCTTCTGGGGCCAACGTCCTGACTTTC
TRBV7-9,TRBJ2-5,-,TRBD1,CASSADRGTQETQYF,TGTGCCAGCAGTGCGGACAGGGGGACCCAAGAGACCCAGTACTTC
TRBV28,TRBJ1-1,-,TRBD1,CASSLSWAPRQGFNEAFF,TGTGCCAGCAGTTTAAGTTGGGCCCCGAGACAGGGTTTCAATGAAGCTTTCTTT
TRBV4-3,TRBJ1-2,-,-,CASSQDRNSYHKTGYTF,TGCGCCAGCAGCCAAGATCGGAACAGTTACCACAAAACGGGCTACACCTTC
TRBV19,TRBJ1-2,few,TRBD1,CASRINRGSNYGYTF,TGTGCCAGCCGAATAAACAGGGGTTCTAACTATGGCTACACCTTC
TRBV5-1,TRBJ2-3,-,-,CASSETTGTDTQYF,TGCGCCAGCAGCGAAACTACCGGCACAGATACGCAGTATTTT
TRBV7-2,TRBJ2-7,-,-,CASSLGRTVSVYEQYF,TGTGCCAGCAGCTTAGGAAGGACTGTTTCCGTCTACGAGCAGTACTTC
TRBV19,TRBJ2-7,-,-,CASSMTGSYEQYF,TGTGCCAGTAGTATGACAGGCTCCTACGAGCAGTACTTC
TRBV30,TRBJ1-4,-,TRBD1,CAWTPTGRGEKLFF,TGTGCCTGGACCCCGACAGGGAGAGGGGAAAAACTGTTTTTT
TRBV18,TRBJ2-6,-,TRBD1,CASSTRQGTYSGANVLTF,TGTGCCAGCTCAACGCGACAGGGTACTTACTCTGGGGCCAACGTCCTGACTTTC
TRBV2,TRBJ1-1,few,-,CASLQGMNTEAFF,TGTGCCAGCCTACAGGGCATGAACACTGAAGCTTTCTTT
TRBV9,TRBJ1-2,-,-,CASSGAGGARHYGYTF,TGTGCCAGCAGCGGGGCGGGGGGCGCCCGTCATTATGGCTACACCTTC
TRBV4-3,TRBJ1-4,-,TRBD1,CASSPGGGAPRNEKLFF,TGCGCCAGCAGCCCAGGGGGAGGCGCGCCGAGAAATGAAAAACTGTTTTTT
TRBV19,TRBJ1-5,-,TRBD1,CASSPRAPGTGLGDQPQHF,TGTGCCAGTAGTCCAAGGGCTCCCGGGACAGGGTTGGGGGATCAGCCCCAGCATTTT
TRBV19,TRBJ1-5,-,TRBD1,CASQRGQSGGSNQPQHF,TGTGCCAGCCAGAGAGGACAGTCAGGGGGTAGCAATCAGCCCCAGCATTTT
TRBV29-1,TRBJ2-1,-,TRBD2,CSVVIAGGVNEQFF,TGCAGCGTTGTAATCGCGGGAGGGGTCAATGAGCAGTTCTTC
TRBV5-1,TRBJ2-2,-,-,CASSARNTGELFF,TGCGCCAGCAGCGCCAGGAACACCGGGGAGCTGTTTTTT
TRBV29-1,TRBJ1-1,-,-,CSVAATATEAFF,TGCAGCGTTGCAGCGACCGCCACTGAAGCTTTCTTT
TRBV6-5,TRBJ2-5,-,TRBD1,CASSYPGGGETQYF,TGTGCCAGCAGTTACCCAGGGGGCGGGGAGACCCAGTACTTC
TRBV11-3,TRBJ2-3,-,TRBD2,CASRSSGRDTQYF,TGTGCCAGCAGGTCTAGCGGGAGAGATACGCAGTATTTT